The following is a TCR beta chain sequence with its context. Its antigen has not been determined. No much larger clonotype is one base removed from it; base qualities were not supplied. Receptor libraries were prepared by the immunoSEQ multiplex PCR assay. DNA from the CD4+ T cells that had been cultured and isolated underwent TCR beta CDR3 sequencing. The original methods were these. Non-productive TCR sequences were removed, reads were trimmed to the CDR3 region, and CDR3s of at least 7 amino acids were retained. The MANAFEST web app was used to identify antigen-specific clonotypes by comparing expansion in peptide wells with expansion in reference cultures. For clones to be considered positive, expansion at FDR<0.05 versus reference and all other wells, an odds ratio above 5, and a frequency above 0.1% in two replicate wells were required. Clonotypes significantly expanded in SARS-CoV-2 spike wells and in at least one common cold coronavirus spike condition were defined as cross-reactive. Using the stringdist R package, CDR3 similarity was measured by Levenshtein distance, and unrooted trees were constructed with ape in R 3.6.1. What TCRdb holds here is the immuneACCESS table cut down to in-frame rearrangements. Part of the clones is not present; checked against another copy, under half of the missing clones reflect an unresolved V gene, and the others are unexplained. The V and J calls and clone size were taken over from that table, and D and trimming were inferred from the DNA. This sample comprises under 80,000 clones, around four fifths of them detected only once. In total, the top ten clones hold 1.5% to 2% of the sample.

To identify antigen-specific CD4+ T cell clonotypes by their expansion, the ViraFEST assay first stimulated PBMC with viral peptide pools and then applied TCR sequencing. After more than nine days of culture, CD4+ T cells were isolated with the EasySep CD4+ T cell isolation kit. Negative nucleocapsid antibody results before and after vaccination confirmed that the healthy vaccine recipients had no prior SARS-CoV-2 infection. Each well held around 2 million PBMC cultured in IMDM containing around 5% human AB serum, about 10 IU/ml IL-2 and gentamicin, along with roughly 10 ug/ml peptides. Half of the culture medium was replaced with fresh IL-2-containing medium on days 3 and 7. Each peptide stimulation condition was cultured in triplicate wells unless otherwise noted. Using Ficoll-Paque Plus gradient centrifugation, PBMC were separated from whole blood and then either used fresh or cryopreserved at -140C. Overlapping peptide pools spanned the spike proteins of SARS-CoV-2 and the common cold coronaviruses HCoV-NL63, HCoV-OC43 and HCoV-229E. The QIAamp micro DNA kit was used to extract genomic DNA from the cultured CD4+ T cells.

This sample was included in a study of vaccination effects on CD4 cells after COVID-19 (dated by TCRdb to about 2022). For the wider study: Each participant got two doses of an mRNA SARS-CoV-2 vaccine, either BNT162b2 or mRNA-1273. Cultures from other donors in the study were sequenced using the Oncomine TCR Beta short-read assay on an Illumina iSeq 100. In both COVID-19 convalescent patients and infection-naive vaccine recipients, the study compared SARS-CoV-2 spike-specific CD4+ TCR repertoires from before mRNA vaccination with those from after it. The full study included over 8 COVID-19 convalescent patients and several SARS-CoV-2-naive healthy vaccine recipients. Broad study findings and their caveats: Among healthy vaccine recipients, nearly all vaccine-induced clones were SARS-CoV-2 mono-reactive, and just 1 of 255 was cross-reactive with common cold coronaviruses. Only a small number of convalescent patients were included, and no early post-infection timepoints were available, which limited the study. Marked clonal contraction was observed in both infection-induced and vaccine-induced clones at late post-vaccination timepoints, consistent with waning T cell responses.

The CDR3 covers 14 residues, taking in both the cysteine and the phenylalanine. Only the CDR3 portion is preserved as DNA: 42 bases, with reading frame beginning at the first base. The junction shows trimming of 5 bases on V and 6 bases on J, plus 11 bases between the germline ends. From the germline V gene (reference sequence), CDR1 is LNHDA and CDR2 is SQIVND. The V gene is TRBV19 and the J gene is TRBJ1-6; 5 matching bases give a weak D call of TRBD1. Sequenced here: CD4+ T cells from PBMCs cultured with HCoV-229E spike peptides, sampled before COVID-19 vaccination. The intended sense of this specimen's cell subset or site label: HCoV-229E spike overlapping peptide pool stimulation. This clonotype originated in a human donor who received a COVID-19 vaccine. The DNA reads TGTGCCAGTAGTCCCGACAGAGGTAATTCACCCCTCCACTTT. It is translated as CASSPDRGNSPLHF.